This T cell receptor beta chain was obtained from a study of cytomegalovirus exposure and HLA in healthy donors. V lost 7 bases, J lost 2 bases, and 18 bases lay in between. The CDR3 covers 15 residues. Germline values: CDR1 MDHEN, CDR2 SYDVKM. Study-wide results and caveats: It was in a later analysis that TCR association rates were seen to vary by HLA locus, highest for DRB1 and lowest for HLA-C.

The PCR used 60 Vbeta and 13 Jbeta primers. Produced via immunoSEQ multiplex PCR; TCRdb's table is partial and in-frame only. The sample holds 160,000 or so clones, less than 85% seen once. Worth noting for this clone: The antigen is undetermined.

The sequenced material came from PBMCs. This TCR was recovered from a man aged 60 to 75 in good health and CMV-seronegative. The chain is built from TRBV28 and TRBJ2-7; D may be TRBD1 (6 bases). The CDR3 reads CASNLPTDRPYEQYF. The CDR3 bases are TGTGCCAGCAACCTTCCGACGGACAGACCCTACGAGCAGTACTTC.